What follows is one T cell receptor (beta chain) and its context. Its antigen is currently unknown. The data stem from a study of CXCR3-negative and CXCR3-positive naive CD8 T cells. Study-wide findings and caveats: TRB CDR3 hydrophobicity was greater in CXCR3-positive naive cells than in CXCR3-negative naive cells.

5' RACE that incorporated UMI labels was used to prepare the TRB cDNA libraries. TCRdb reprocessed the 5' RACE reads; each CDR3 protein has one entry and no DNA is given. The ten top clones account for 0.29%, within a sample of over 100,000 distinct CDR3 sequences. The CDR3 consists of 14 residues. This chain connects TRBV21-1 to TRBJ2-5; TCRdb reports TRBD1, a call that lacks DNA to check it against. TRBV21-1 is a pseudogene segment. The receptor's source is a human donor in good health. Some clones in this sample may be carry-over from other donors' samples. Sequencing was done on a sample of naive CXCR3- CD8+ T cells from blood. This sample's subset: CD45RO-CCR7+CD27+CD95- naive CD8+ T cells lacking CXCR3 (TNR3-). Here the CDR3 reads CASSKSSGVETQYF.